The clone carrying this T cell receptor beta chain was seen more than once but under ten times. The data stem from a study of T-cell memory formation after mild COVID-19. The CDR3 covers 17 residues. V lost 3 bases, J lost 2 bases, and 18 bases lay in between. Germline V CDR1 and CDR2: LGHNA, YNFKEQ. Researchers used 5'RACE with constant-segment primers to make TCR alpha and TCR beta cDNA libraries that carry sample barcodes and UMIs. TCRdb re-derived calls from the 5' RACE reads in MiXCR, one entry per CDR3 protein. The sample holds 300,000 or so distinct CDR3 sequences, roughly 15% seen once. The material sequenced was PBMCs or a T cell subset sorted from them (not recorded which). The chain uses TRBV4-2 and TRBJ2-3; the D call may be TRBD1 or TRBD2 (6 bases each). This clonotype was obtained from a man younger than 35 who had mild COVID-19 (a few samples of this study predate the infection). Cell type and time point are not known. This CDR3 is CASSQGATRGNTDTQYF. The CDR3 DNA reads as TGTGCCAGCAGCCAGGGGGCGACTAGAGGAAACACAGATACGCAGTATTTT.